This T cell receptor (beta chain) was identified in a study of Graves' ophthalmopathy and Graves' hyperthyroidism. Study-wide findings and caveats: Clonotypes were expanded in thyroid at above 0.001 frequency, and most also appeared in blood. Ophthalmopathy and stable hyperthyroidism were discriminated by a 13-signature model, with over 85% sensitivity and about 82% specificity.

Moderate-to-severe activity, CAS ≥3, NOSPECS ≥4 and a duration under 3 months were seen in donors with ophthalmopathy. Out of about 9.3 ml of fresh peripheral blood, PBMCs were obtained. This clonotype was counted ten times or more. Its antigen is as yet unknown. Trimming shortened V by 2 bases and J by 9 bases, and 11 bases separated the two germline ends. Germline loops: CDR1 ENHRY, CDR2 SYGVKD. This CDR3 has 14 residues. The authors amplified TCR beta CDR3 regions, and they did so from RNA transcripts for repertoire sequencing. An opening RT-PCR round employed HTBI primers and preceded a second-round multiplex PCR. Each CDR3 protein gets one entry after TCRdb re-called the multiplex PCR reads with MiXCR. This repertoire shows about 220,000 distinct CDR3 sequences, 20% to 25% found once; its top ten account for around two fifths.

J is TRBJ1-6 and V is TRBV10-3, with D maybe TRBD1 (6 bases). This TCR was sampled from a woman aged 45-60 years with Graves' ophthalmopathy. The sequenced sample consisted of peripheral blood. For the CDR3, the DNA is TGTGCCATCAGTGAGGAAAGGGGGTTTTCACCCCTCCACTTT. Protein: CAISEERGFSPLHF.